This TCR beta chain stems from a study of cytomegalovirus exposure and HLA in healthy donors. PCR amplification relied on 60 Vbeta primers (plus 13 Jbeta primers). Profiled with immunoSEQ multiplex PCR; TCRdb holds only in-frame clones, not every one. The sample totals about 190,000 clones. Study outcomes and limitations: Per a prior analysis, the majority of TCR beta V segments were productive roughly 90% or roughly 30% of the time.

With respect to this clone: Its antigen remains unidentified.

Sequencing was performed on PBMCs. The clonotype was recovered from a woman in her twenties or thirties in good health and CMV-seropositive.

CDR3 nucleotide sequence: TGTGCCTGGTCCGGGACTAGCGGGACTAAGGATACGCAGTATTTT. It translates to CAWSGTSGTKDTQYF. The chain uses TRBV30 and TRBJ2-3; 13 positions agree with TRBD2. Trimming at V came to 5 bases and at J to 6 bases, leaving 8 bases not matched to a gene. The CDR3 is 15 residues long. The germline V gene encodes CDR1 GTSNPN and CDR2 SVGIG (reference sequence).